This T cell receptor beta chain originates from a study of blood T cell repertoires in COVID-19. About the study: Samples taken during acute and convalescent COVID-19 were collected in the United States, Italy and Spain. PBMCs, B-cell-depleted T cells, or T cells provided the cDNA or gDNA that made up the material.

A remark on this clone: This CDR3 is also generated by other DNA sequences in the sample.

In the authors' methods: Reference gene primer amplification gave estimated nucleated cell counts. Profiling relied on immunoSEQ multiplex PCR, and the TCRdb table lists in-frame clones only, not all of them. V, J and clone size are taken as reported in that table, and D and trimming were inferred from the DNA itself. Of over 100,000 clones listed, 90% were seen once; the top ten hold 1.1%. V lost 1 base to trimming and J lost 4 bases, with 6 bases between them. There are 12 residues in the CDR3. Germline V CDR1 and CDR2: SGHRS, YFSETQ. The chain combines TRBV5-1 with TRBJ2-7, with a tentative D call TRBD1 (5 bases). This receptor was identified in a human donor in a cohort sampled during active COVID-19. Sequenced: peripheral blood. The chain's CDR3 is CASSLQGYEQYF. The CDR3 DNA reads TGCGCCAGCAGCTTGCAGGGATACGAGCAGTACTTC. Full variable domain (missing parts from reference TRBV5-1 and TRBJ2-7): KAGVTQTPRYLIKTRGQQVTLSCSPISGHRSVSWYQQTPGQGLQFLFEYFSETQRNKGNFPGRFSGRQFSNSRSEMNVSTLELGDSALYLCASSLQGYEQYFGPGTRLTVT.